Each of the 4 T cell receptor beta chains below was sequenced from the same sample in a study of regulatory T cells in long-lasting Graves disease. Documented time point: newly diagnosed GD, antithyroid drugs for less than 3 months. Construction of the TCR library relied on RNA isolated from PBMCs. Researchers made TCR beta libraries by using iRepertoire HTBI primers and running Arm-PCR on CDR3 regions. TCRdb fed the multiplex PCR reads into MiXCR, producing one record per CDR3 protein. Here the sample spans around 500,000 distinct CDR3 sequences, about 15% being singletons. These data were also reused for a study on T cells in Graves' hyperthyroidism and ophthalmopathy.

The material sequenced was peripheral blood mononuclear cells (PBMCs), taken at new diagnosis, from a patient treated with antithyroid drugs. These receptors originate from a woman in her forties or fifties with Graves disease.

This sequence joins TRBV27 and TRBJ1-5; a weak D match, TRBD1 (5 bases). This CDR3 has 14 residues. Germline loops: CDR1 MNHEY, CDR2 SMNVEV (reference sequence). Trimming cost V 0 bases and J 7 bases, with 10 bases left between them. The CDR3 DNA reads TGTGCCAGCAGTTTATCGAATTGGGGGCAGCCCCAGCATTTT. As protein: CASSLSNWGQPQHF.

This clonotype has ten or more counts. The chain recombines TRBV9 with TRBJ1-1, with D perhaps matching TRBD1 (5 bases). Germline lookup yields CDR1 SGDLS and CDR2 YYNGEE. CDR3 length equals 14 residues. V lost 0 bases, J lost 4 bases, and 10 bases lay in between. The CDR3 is CASSVAPQGTEAFF. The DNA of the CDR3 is TGTGCCAGCAGCGTAGCTCCGCAGGGCACTGAAGCTTTCTTT.

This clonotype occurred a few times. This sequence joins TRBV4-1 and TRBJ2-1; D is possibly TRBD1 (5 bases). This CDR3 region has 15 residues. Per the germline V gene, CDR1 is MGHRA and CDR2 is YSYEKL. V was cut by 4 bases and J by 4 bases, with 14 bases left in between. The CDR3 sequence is CASSPPQGIYNEQFF. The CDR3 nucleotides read TGCGCCAGCAGCCCTCCCCAGGGCATTTACAATGAGCAGTTCTTC.

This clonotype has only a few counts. The CDR3 DNA follows: TGTGCCAGCAGCACCACCCACAGCAGGGAGGGGGCAGATACGCAGTATTTT. Its protein is CASSTTHSREGADTQYF. The chain joins TRBV27 to TRBJ2-3, with D possibly matching TRBD2 (7 bases). This CDR3 spans 17 amino acids. V lost 6 bases, J lost 4 bases, and 23 bases lay in between. The germline gives CDR1 MNHEY, CDR2 SMNVEV (reference sequence).